The clone carrying this TCR beta chain has more than one count but fewer than ten. The CDR3 runs 13 residues. Germline V gene lookup returns CDR1 LGHDT and CDR2 YNNKEL (reference sequence). V gave up 1 base and J gave up 8 bases, with 9 bases separating them. This sample is part of a study of identical twins. TCRdb reprocessed the 5' RACE reads with MiXCR, giving one entry per CDR3 protein. The repertoire holds 600,000 to 800,000 distinct CDR3 sequences, with 21% as singletons. The same data also went into a second study, on T cells expressing NK-cell markers.

The source material was PBMCs. V is TRBV3-1 and J is TRBJ2-1; unclear D gene. The receptor was derived from a woman aged 18-29 years in good health. In nucleotides, the CDR3 is TGTGCCAGCAGCCAAGTAATCCCCGATGAGCAGTTCTTC. This encodes CASSQVIPDEQFF.